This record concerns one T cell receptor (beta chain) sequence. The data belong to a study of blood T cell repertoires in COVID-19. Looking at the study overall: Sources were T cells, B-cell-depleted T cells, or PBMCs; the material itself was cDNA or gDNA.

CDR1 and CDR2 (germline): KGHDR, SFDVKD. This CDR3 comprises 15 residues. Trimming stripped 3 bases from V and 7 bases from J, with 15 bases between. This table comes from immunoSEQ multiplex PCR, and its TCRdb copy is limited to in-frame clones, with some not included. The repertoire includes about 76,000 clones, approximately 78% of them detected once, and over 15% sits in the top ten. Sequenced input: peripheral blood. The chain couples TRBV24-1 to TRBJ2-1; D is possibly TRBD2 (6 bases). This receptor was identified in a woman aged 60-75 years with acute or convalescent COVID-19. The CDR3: CATSDGTRAGNEQFF. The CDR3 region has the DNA TGTGCCACCAGTGATGGGACTCGGGCCGGGAATGAGCAGTTCTTC.